The 9 T cell receptor beta chains below were found in one sample sequenced in a study of blood T cells in healthy people across ages. Combining a sample-barcoded 5' primer with a J-beta primer mix, a second PCR ran for roughly 6 to 12 cycles. MiXCR, applied by TCRdb to the 5' RACE reads, yields one record per CDR3 protein. Here the sample spans 600,000 to 800,000 distinct CDR3 sequences, 52% being singletons. Sequencing used blood. The source of these receptors is a woman older than 75 in good health.

This chain joins TRBV12-3 or TRBV12-4 and TRBJ2-1, with TRBD2 as a possible D gene (5 bases). The ends were cut back, 5 bases at V and 7 bases at J, with 12 bases in the middle. The CDR3 has 13 residues. Here the CDR3 DNA reads TGTGCCAGCAGTGCCGGACTTGAGAATGAGCAGTTCTTC. Translated, it gives CASSAGLENEQFF.

This clonotype has just a few counts. This chain connects TRBV6-1 to TRBJ2-3; D ambiguous. The CDR3 is 13 amino acids. Germline CDR1 MNHNS, CDR2 SASEGT. Trimming stripped 6 bases from V and 0 bases from J, with 7 bases between. The CDR3 DNA follows: TGTGCCAGCAGGAAAGAAAGCACAGATACGCAGTATTTT. This gives the protein CASRKESTDTQYF.

This rearrangement joins TRBV18 to TRBJ1-1; D gene unclear. Germline-derived CDR1 and CDR2 are KGHSH and LQKENI. The CDR3 has 14 residues. The germline V and J ends were trimmed by 2 bases and 0 bases, with 7 bases remaining between them. CDR3 in DNA: TGTGCCAGCTCACCAAACGGGATGAACACTGAAGCTTTCTTT. The encoded protein is CASSPNGMNTEAFF.

The table lists this clonotype with many counts. V is TRBV18 and J is TRBJ2-1; TRBD2 agrees at 10 bases. The CDR3 spans 16 residues. Germline-derived CDR1 and CDR2 are KGHSH and LQKENI. V lost 5 bases and J lost 8; bases outside the gene matches: 12. The DNA for the CDR3 is TGTGCCAGCTCAGAACTCCAGCGGGGGGGCCTTGATGAGCAGTTCTTC. Translating it yields CASSELQRGGLDEQFF.

The chain recombines TRBV27 with TRBJ2-1; 7 positions match TRBD2. The closer fit of TRBJ2-7 to the DNA end suggests the J call may be wrong. CDR3 length equals 15 residues. The germline V gene has CDR1 MNHEY and CDR2 SMNVEV (reference sequence). The CDR3 DNA sequence: TGTGCCAGCAGTTTAAGCGGGACTACCTACAATGAGCAGTACTTC. This translates into CASSLSGTTYNEQYF.

In this sample, this clonotype turned up many times. This chain joins TRBV12-3 or TRBV12-4 and TRBJ2-1; D gene ambiguous. The ends were cut back, 4 bases at V and 7 bases at J, with 8 bases in the middle. The CDR3 consists of 12 residues. The CDR3 DNA sequence: TGTGCCAGCAGTTGGGTGGCAAATGAGCAGTTCTTC. Translation: CASSWVANEQFF.

The V and J genes are TRBV10-3 and TRBJ2-2, with no clear D. V was pared by 2 bases and J by 0 bases, with 10 bases between. Germline CDR1 and CDR2: ENHRY and SYGVKD. The CDR3 loop spans 16 amino acids. In DNA form, the CDR3 reads TGTGCCATCAGTGAGATGGCAGCTTCGAACACCGGGGAGCTGTTTTTT. Translating gives CAISEMAASNTGELFF.

This clonotype has a count of ten or more. This chain links TRBV5-1 with TRBJ1-2; D is ambiguous. CDR3 size: 13 residues. V dropped 7 bases and J dropped 1 base, with 11 bases sitting between them. Per germline, CDR1 SGHRS and CDR2 YFSETQ. CDR3 region: CASAPLDNYGYTF. Written as DNA, the CDR3 is TGCGCCAGCGCCCCTTTAGATAACTATGGCTACACCTTC.

With regard to this clonotype: This may be a read error: a much more frequent sequence differs by one nucleotide. This chain joins TRBV5-6 and TRBJ2-3; 9 bases are a match to TRBD2. The CDR3 has 15 residues. Germline CDR1 reads SGHDT; CDR2 reads YYEEEE. V was pared by 0 bases and J by 7 bases, with 6 bases of the junction left unmatched. The CDR3 DNA is TGTGCCAGCAGCTTGGGACTAGCGGTCCTGAATACGCAGTATTTT. This translates into CASSLGLAVLNTQYF.